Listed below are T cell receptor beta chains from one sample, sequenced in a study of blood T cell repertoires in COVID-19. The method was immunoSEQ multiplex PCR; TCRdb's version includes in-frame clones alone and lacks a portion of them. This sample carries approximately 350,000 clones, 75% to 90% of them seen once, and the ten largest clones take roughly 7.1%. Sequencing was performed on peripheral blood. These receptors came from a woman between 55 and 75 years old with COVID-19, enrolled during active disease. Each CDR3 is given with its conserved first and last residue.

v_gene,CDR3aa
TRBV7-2,CASSFVSGRGSDTQYF
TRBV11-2,CASSFGPLVYNEQFF
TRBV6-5,CASSYRTVANTGELFF
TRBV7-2,CASSGLAGVRDTQYF
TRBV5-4,CASSRDSPGRNEQFF
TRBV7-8,CASSLKRVSSTDTQYF
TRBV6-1,CASSEIGVLGTGGPQYF
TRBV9,CASSVVEGATDTQYF
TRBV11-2,CASSLGDRGYEQYF
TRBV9,CASSVDSSGWTGELFF
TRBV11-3,CASSPPTGFSYNEQFF
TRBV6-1,CASSEALGGGRYEQYF
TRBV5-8,CASSPTNTGPNEQFF
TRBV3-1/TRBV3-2,CASSQAAGSRFTYEQYF
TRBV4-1,CASSQLIQEPNYGYTF
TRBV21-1,CASSKLAGVSETQYF
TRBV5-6,CASSTKGGTSSYEQYF
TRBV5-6,CASSFLGRPNEKLFF
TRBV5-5,CASSFQGGNSPLHF
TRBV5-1,CASSGGTGYTEAFF
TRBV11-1,CASSQGHNYGYTF
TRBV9,CASSAIWTGGLTDTQYF
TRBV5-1,CASSLQENYGYTF
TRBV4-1,CASSQEGQHQPQHF
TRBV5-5,CASSADGNLNTEAFF
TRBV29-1,CSVYVSSGGAQYF
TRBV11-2,CASSLVSYEQYF
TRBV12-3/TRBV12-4,CASSPRREDGYTF
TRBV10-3,CAIADRDGNTIYF